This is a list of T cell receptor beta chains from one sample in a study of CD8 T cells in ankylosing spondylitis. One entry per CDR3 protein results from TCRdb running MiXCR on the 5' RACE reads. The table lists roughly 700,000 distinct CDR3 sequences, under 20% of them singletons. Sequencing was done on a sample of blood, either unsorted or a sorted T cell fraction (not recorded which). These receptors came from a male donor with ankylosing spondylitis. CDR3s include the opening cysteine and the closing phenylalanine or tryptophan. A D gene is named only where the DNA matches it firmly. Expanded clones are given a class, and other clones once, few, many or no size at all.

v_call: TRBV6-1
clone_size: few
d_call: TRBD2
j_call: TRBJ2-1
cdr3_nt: TGTGCCAGCAAAGAGCGGGAGTTGTACAATGAGCAGTTCTTC
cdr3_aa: CASKERELYNEQFF

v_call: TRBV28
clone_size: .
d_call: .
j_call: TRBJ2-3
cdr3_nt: TGTGCCAGCAGTTTACCGGACAAAGATACGCAGTATTTT
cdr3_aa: CASSLPDKDTQYF

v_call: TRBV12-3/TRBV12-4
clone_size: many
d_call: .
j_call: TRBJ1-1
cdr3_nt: TGTGCCAGCCGACGGGGGAACACTGAAGCTTTCTTT
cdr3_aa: CASRRGNTEAFF

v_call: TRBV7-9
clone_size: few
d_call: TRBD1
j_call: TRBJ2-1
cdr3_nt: TGTGCCAGCAGCTCACCCTGGACAGGGAACAATGAGCAGTTCTTC
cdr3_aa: CASSSPWTGNNEQFF

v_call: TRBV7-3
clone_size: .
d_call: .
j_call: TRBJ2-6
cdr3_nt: TGTGCCAGCAGCTTAACGTTCACAGGCAGCTCTGGGGCCAACGTCCTGACTTTC
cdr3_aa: CASSLTFTGSSGANVLTF

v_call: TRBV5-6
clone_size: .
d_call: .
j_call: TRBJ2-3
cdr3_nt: TGTGCCAGCAGCGTGACCGGGACGGTTCAAAATACGCAGTATTTT
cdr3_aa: CASSVTGTVQNTQYF

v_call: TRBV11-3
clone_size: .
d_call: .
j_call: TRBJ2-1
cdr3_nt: TGTGCCAGCAGCTTACGAAAAGGGGTGGACAATGAGCAGTTCTTC
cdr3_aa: CASSLRKGVDNEQFF

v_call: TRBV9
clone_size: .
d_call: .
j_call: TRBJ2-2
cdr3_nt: TGTGCCAGCAGCGTAGGTCCGGGGGCTGACGGGGAGCTGTTTTTT
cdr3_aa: CASSVGPGADGELFF

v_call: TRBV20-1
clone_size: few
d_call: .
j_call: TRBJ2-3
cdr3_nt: TGCAGTGCTAGAGATCCCCAGACTCGGACAGATACGCAGTATTTT
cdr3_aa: CSARDPQTRTDTQYF

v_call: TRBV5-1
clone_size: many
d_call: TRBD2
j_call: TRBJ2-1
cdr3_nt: TGCGCCAGCAGCTTGGTAGCGGGGGGCAACAATGAGCAGTTCTTC
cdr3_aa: CASSLVAGGNNEQFF

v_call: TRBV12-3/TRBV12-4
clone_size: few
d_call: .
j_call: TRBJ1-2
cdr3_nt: TGTGCCAGCAGTCCAGGGGAGGGCGGCTACACCTTC
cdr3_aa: CASSPGEGGYTF

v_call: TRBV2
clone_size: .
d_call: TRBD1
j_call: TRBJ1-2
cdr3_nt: TGTGCCAGCCAAGGGACAGGGGGAGTTAACTATGGCTACACCTTC
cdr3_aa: CASQGTGGVNYGYTF

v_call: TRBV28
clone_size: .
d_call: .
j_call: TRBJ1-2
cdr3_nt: TGTGCCAGCACCCGTTACCGGGAAGAAGGGTACGGCTACACCTTC
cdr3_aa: CASTRYREEGYGYTF

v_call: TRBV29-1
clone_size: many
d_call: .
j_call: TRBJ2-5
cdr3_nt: TGCAGCGTTGAACTTCAAGAGACCCAGTACTTC
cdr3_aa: CSVELQETQYF

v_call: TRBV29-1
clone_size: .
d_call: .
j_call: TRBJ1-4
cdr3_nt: TGCAGCGCCCTTGGGCAGGGCCCTGAAAAACTGTTTTTT
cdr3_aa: CSALGQGPEKLFF

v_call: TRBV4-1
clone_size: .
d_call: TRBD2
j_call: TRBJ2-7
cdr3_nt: TGCGCCAGCAGCCAAGGAGGGGAGGGTCGAGAGCAGTACTTC
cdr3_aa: CASSQGGEGREQYF

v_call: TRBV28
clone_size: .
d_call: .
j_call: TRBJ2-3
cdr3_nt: TGTGCCAGCAGTTTCTTTCCTGCGGGACAAACTAGCACAGATACGCAGTATTTT
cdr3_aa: CASSFFPAGQTSTDTQYF

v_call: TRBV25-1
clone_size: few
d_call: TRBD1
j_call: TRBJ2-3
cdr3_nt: TGTGCCAGCAGTGAGAAGAGGGACAGGGGAGATACGCAGTATTTT
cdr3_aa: CASSEKRDRGDTQYF

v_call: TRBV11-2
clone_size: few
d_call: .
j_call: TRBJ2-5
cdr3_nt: TGTGCCAGCAGCTTTACCAGGGGACTTCAAGAGACCCAGTACTTC
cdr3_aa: CASSFTRGLQETQYF

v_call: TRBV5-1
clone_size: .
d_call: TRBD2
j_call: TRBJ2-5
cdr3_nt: TGCGCCAGCAGCTTGACATGGTTGGGACTAGCGGAAGTCTCGACGGGAGAGACCCAGTACTTC
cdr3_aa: CASSLTWLGLAEVSTGETQYF

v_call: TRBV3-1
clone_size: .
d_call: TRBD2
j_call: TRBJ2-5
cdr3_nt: TGTGCCAGCAGCCATCCTAGCGGGGGGGCCCTTCAAGAGACCCAGTACTTC
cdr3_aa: CASSHPSGGALQETQYF

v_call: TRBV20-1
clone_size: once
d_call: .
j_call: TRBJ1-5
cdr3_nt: TGCAGTGCCCTTGGGGGAGATCAGCCCCAGCATTTT
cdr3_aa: CSALGGDQPQHF

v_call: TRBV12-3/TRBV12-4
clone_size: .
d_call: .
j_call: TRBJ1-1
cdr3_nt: TGTGCCAGCAGTTTAGGGGCAGGGAGCGGCACTGAAGCTTTCTTT
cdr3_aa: CASSLGAGSGTEAFF

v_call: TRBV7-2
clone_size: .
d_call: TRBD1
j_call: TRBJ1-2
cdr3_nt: TGTGCCAGCAGCTTAAAGGGACAGGGCCTCTGGGGCTACACCTTC
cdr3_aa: CASSLKGQGLWGYTF

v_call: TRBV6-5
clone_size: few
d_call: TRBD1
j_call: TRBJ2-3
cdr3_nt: TGTGCCAGCAGTTACGGAGGGACAGGCGGAGGCACAGATACGCAGTATTTT
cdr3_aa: CASSYGGTGGGTDTQYF

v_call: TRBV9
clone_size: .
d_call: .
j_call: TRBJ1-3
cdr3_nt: TGTGCCAGCAGCGTGGGAGGGGCCCTCTCTGGAAACACCATATATTTT
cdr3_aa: CASSVGGALSGNTIYF

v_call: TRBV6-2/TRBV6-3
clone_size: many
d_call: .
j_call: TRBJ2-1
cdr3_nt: TGTGCCAGCAGGTCCTACAATGAGCAGTTCTTC
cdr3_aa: CASRSYNEQFF

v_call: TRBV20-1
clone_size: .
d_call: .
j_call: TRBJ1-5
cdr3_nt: TGCAGTGGGGGAGAAGGCAATCAGCCCCAGCATTTT
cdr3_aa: CSGGEGNQPQHF

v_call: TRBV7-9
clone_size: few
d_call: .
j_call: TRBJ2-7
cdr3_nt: TGTGCCAGCAGCCGGGGATACTCCTACGAGCAGTACTTC
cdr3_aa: CASSRGYSYEQYF

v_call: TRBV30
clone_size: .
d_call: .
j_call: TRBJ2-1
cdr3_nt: TGTGCCTGGAGTTTTGGTGAGCAGTTCTTC
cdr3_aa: CAWSFGEQFF

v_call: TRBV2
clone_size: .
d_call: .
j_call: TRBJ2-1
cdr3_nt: TGTGCCAGCAGAATACAGGGTCCTTTGGCGTTCTTC
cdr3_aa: CASRIQGPLAFF

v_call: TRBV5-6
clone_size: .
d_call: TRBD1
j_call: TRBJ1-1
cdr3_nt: TGTGCCAGCAGCTTTCCGACAGGGGGGGACACTGAAGCTTTCTTT
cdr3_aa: CASSFPTGGDTEAFF

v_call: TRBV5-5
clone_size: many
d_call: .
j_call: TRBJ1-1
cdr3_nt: TGTGCCAGCAGCTCAGTACAGAGGAACACTGAAGCTTTCTTT
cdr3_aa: CASSSVQRNTEAFF

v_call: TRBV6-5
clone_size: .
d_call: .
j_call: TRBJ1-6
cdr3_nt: TGTGCCAGCAGTTTGAGGCAGCTTAATTCACCCCTCCACTTT
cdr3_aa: CASSLRQLNSPLHF

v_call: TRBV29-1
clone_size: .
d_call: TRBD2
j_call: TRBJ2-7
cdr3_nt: TGCAGCGTTGAAACTAGCGGGGGTGCGGGGCAGTACTTC
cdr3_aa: CSVETSGGAGQYF

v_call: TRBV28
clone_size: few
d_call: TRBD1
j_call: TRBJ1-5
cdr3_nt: TGTGCCAGCTCGGACAGGGCGGGGAATCAGCCCCAGCATTTT
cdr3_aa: CASSDRAGNQPQHF

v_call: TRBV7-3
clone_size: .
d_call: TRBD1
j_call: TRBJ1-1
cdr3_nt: TGTGCCAGCAGCTTAACAAAGGGGGCTGGAACTGAAGCTTTCTTT
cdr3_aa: CASSLTKGAGTEAFF

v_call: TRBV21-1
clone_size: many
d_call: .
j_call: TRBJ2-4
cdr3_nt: TGTGCCAGCAGCGACCGGGAGGGCGCCCCAGCCAAAAACATTCAGTACTTC
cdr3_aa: CASSDREGAPAKNIQYF

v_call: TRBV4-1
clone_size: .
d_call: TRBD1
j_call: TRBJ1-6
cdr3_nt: TGCGCCAGCAGCCAAGACGACAGGGCGCCCTATAATTCACCCCTCCACTTT
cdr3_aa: CASSQDDRAPYNSPLHF

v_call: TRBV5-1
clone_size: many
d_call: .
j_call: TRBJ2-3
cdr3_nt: TGCGCCAGCAGCGGGTTCGTGGCTCGCACAGATACGCAGTATTTT
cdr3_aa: CASSGFVARTDTQYF

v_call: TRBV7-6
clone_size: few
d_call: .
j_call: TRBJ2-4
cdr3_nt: TGTGCCAGCAGCTTAGCCCTGGACAGGGACTACAAAAACATTCAGTACTTC
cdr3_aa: CASSLALDRDYKNIQYF

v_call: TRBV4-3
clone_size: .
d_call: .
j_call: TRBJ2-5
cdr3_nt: TGCGCCAGCAGCCAAGAGTTTCCCTCCTCCACCCAGTACTTC
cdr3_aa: CASSQEFPSSTQYF

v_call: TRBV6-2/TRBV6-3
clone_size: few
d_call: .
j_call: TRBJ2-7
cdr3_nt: TGTGCCAGCAGGGGTCCAGGTACCTACGAGCAGTACTTC
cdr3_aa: CASRGPGTYEQYF

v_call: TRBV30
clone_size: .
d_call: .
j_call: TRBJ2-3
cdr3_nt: TGTGCCTGGAGGCGGCGGGGACGCACAGATACGCAGTATTTT
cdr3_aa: CAWRRRGRTDTQYF

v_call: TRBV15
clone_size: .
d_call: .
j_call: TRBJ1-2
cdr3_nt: TGTGCCACCAGCATTGGCAGGGGCTATGGCTACACCTTC
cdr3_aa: CATSIGRGYGYTF

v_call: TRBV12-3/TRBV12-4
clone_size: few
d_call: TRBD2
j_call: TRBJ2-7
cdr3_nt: TGTGCCAGCAGTTTAGGACTAGCGGCCCACGAGCAGTACTTC
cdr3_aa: CASSLGLAAHEQYF

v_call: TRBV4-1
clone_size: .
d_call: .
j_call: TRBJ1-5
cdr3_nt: TGCGCCAGCAGCCAAGTCGTCAGGAATGGTCAGCCCCAGCATTTT
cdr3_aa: CASSQVVRNGQPQHF

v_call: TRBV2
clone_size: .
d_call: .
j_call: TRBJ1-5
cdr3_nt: TGTGCCAGCAGTGAGTGGCAGGGAAGCAATCAGCCCCAGCATTTT
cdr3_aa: CASSEWQGSNQPQHF

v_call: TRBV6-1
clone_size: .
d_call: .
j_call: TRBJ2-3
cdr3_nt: TGTGCCAGCAGTGAAGTGTCTGGGGGCGGAACAGATACGCAGTATTTT
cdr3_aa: CASSEVSGGGTDTQYF

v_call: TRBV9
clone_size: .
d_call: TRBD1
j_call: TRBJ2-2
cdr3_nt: TGTGCCACGGGACAGGGGACCGGGGAGCTGTTTTTT
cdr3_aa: CATGQGTGELFF